Described below is a single TCR beta chain sequence and its context. This sample was included in a study of T-cell reconstitution after alpha-beta-depleted transplantation in children. Construction of the TCRbeta library involved unique molecular identifiers. TCRdb reprocessed the PCR reads with MiXCR, giving one entry per CDR3 protein. The repertoire holds around 600,000 distinct CDR3 sequences, with 15% to 20% as singletons. The CDR3 totals 15 residues. V was trimmed by 5 bases and J by 0 bases, leaving 11 bases between them. V usage is TRBV12-3 or TRBV12-4 and J usage is TRBJ1-5; D may be TRBD1 (5 bases). The specimen comprised PBMCs from the stem cell graft donor, sampled from the stem cell graft. The origin of this receptor is a human donor who donated a stem cell graft to a child with acute myeloid leukemia. DNA of the CDR3: TGTGCCAGCAGTCCCGTCGGGGCTAGCAATCAGCCCCAGCATTTT. The encoded protein is CASSPVGASNQPQHF.